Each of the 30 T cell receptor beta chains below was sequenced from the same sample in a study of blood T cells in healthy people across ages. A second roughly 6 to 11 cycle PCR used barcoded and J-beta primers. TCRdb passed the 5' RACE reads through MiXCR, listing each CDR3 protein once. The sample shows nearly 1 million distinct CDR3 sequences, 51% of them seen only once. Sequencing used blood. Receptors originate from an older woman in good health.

This CDR3 reads CAIRQGTEAFF. The CDR3 DNA follows: TGTGCCATCCGGCAGGGCACTGAAGCTTTCTTT. This rearrangement joins TRBV10-3 to TRBJ1-1; tentatively, D is TRBD1 (5 bases). The CDR3 extends over 11 amino acids. Trimming removed 8 bases at V and 4 bases at J, with 8 bases between. Germline V gene sequence: CDR1 ENHRY, CDR2 SYGVKD.

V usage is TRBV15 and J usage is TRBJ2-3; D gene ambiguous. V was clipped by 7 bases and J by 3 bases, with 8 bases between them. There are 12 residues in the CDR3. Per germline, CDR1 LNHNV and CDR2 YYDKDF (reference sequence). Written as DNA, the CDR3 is TGTGCCACCACCTGGGGAACAGATACGCAGTATTTT. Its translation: CATTWGTDTQYF.

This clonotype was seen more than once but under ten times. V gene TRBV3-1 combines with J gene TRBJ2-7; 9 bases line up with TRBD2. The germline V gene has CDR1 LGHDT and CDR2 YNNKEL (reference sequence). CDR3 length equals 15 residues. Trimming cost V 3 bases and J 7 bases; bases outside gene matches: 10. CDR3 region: CASSQHRSGSGEQYF. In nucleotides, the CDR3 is TGTGCCAGCAGCCAGCACCGTAGCGGGAGTGGGGAGCAGTACTTC.

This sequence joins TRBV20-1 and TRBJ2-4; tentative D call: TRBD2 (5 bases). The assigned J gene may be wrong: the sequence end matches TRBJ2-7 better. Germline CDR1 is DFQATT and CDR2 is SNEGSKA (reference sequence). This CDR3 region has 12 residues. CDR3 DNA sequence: TGCAGTGCCACCCTGACTACCTACGAGCAGTACTTC. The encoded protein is CSATLTTYEQYF.

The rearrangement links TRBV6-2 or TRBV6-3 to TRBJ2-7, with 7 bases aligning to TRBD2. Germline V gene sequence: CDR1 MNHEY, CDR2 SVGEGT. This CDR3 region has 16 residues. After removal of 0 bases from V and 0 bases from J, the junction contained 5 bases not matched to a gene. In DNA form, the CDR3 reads TGTGCCAGCAGTTACTCGAGTCTAGCGGACTCCTACGAGCAGTACTTC. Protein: CASSYSSLADSYEQYF.

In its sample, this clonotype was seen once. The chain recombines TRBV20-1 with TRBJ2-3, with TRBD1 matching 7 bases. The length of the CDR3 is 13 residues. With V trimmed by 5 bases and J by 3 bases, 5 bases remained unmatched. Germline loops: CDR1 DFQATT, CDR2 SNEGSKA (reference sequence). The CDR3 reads CSADDRDTDTQYF. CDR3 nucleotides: TGCAGTGCTGATGACAGGGATACAGATACGCAGTATTTT.

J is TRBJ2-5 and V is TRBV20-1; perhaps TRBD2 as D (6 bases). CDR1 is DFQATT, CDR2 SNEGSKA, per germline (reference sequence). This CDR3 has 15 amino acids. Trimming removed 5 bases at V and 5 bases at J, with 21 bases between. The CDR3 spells CSAHVFSGVEETQYF. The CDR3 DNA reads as TGCAGTGCTCATGTATTTTCGGGAGTTGAGGAGACCCAGTACTTC.

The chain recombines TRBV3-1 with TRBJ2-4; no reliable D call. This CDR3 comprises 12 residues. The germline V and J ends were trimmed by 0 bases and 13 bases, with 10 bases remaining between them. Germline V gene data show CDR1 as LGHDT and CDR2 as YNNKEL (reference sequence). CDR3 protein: CASSQDRSKQYF. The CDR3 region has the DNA TGTGCCAGCAGCCAAGATAGATCCAAGCAGTACTTC.

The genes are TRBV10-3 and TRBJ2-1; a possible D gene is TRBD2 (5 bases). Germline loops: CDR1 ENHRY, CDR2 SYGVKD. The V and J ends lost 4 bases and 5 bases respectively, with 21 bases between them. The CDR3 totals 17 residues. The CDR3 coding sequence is TGTGCCATCAGTGGTCCGCGAGGCGAGCGGTTTGACAATGAGCAGTTCTTC. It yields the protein CAISGPRGERFDNEQFF.

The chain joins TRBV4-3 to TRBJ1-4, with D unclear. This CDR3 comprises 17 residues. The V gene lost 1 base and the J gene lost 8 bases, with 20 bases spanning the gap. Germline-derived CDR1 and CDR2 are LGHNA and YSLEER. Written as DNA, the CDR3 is TGCGCCAGCAGCCAAGTACCCAGAAATCGAAATGAGGAAAAACTGTTTTTT. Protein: CASSQVPRNRNEEKLFF.

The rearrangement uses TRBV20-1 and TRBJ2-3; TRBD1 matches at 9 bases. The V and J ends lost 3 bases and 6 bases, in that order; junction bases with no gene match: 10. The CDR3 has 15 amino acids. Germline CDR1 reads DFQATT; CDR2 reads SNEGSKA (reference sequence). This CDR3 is CSASPPTGGTDTQYF. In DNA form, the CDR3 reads TGCAGTGCTAGCCCACCGACAGGGGGGACCGATACGCAGTATTTT.

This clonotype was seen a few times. CDR3 sequence: CASSQAANPNEQFF. The DNA for the CDR3 is TGTGCCAGCAGCCAAGCTGCAAATCCCAATGAGCAGTTCTTC. The rearrangement joins TRBV4-2 to TRBJ2-1; D remains unclear. Between the trimmed V and J ends, which lost 1 base and 6 bases, there was a span of 10 bases. The CDR3 consists of 14 residues. Germline V gene sequence: CDR1 LGHNA, CDR2 YNFKEQ.

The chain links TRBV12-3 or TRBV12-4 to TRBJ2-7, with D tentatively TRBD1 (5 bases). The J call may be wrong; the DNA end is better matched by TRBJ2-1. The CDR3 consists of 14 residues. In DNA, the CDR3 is TGTGCCAGCAGTTCCAGGGTAGGATTGGGTGAGCAGTTCTTC. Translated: CASSSRVGLGEQFF.

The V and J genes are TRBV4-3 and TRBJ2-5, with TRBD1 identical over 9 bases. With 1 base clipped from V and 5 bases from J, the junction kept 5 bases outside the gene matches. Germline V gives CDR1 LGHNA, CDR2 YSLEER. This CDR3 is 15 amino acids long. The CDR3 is CASSQVDRGWETQYF. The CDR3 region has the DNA TGCGCCAGCAGCCAAGTGGACAGGGGATGGGAGACCCAGTACTTC.

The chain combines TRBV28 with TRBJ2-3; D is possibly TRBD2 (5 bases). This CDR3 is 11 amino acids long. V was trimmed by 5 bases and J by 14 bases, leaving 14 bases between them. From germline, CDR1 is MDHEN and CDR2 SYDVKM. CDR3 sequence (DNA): TGTGCCAGCAGTAGCGGCAGCCAACGGTATTTT. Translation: CASSSGSQRYF.

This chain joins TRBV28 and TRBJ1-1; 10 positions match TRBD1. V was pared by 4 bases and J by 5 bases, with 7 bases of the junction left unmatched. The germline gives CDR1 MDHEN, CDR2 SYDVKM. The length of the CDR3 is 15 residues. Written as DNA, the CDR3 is TGTGCCAGCAGTTCACCGGGACAGGGGTGGACTGAAGCTTTCTTT. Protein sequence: CASSSPGQGWTEAFF.

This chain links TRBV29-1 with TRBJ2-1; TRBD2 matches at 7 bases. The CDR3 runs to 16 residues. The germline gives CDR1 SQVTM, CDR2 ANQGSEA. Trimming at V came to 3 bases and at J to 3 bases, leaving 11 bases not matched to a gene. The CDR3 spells CSVEDDYGGDYNEQFF. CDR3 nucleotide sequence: TGCAGCGTTGAGGACGACTATGGGGGGGACTACAATGAGCAGTTCTTC.

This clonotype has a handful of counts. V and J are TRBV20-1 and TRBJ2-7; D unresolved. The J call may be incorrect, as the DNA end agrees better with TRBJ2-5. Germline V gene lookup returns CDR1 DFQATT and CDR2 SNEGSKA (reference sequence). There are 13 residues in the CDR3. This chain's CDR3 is CSARVNPGETQYF. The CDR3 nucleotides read TGCAGTGCTAGAGTGAACCCGGGAGAGACCCAGTACTTC.

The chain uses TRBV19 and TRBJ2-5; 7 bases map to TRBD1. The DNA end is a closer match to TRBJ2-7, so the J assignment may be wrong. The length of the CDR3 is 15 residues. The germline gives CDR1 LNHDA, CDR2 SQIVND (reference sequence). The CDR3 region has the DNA TGTGCCAGTTCCGCTACTTCGACAGGGACCTACGAGCAGTACTTC. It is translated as CASSATSTGTYEQYF.

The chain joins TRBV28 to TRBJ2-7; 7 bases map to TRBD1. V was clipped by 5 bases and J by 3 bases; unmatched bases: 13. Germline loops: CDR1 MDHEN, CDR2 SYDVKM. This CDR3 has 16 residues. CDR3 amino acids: CASSALMGQLVYEQYF. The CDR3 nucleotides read TGTGCCAGCAGTGCTCTAATGGGACAGCTAGTCTACGAGCAGTACTTC. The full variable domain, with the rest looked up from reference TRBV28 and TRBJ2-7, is DVKVTQSSRYLVKRTGEKVFLECVQDMDHENMFWYRQDPGLGLRLIYFSYDVKMKEKGDIPEGYSVSREKKERFSLILESASTNQTSMYLCASSALMGQLVYEQYFGPGTRLTVT.

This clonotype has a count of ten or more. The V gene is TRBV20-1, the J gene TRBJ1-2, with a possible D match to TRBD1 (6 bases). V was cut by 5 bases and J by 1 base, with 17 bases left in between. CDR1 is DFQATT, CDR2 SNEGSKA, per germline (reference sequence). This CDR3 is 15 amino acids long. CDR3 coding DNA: TGCAGTGCTCGAAAGGGGGTAAACCTTAACTATGGCTACACCTTC. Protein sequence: CSARKGVNLNYGYTF.

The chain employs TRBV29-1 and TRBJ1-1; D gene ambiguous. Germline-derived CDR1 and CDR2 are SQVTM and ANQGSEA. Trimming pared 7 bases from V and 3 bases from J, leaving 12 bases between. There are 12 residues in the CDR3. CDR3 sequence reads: CSAGRLDTEAFF. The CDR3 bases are TGCAGCGCGGGCCGTTTGGACACTGAAGCTTTCTTT.

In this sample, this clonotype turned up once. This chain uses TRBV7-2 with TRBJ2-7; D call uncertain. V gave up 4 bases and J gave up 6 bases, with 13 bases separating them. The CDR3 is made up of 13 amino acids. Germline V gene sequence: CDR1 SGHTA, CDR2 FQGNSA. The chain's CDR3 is CASSSRGRTEQYF. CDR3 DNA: TGTGCCAGCAGCTCGCGTGGACGTACCGAGCAGTACTTC.

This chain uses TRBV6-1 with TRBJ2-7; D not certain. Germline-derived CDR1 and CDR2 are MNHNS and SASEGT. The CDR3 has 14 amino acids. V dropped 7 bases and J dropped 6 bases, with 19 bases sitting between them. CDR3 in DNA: TGTGCCAGCACCAAACCTGGGCAGCCCTCCGAGCAGTACTTC. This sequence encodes CASTKPGQPSEQYF.

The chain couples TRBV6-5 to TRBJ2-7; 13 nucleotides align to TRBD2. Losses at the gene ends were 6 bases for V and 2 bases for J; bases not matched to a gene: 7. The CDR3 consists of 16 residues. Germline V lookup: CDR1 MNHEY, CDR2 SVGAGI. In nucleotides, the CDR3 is TGTGCCAGCAGCAAACCCGGGACTAGCGGGACCTACGAGCAGTACTTC. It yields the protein CASSKPGTSGTYEQYF.

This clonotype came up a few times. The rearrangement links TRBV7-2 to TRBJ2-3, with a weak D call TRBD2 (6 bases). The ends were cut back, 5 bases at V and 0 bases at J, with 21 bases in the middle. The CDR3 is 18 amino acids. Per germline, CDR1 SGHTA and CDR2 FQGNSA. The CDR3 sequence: CASSPHPFSGKSTDTQYF. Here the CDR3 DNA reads TGTGCCAGCAGCCCCCACCCCTTTAGCGGCAAAAGCACAGATACGCAGTATTTT.

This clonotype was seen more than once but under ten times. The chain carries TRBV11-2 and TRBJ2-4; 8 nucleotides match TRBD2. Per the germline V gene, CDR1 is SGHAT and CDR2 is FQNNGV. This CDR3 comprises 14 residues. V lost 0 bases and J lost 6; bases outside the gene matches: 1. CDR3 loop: CASSLDREGNIQYF. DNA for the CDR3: TGTGCCAGCAGCTTAGATCGGGAGGGAAACATTCAGTACTTC.

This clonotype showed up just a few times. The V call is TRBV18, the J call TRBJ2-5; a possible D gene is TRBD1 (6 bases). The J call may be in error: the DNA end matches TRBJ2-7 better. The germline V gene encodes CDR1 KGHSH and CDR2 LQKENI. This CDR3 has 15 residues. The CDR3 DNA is TGTGCCAGCTCACCTTCGCACAGGGAGAACTACGAGCAGTACTTC. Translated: CASSPSHRENYEQYF.

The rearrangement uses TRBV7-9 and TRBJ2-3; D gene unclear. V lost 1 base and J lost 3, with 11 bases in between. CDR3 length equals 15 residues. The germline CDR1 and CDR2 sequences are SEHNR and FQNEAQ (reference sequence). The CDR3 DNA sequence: TGTGCCAGCAGCTTAGATTCACCACAGACAGATACGCAGTATTTT. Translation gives CASSLDSPQTDTQYF.

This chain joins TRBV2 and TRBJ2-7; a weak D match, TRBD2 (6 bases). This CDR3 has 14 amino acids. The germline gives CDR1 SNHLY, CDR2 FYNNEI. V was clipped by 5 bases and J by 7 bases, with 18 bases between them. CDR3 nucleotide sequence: TGTGCCAGCAGTTCACTAGCAGCATACAATGAGCAGTACTTC. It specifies CASSSLAAYNEQYF.